This entry lists 32 T cell receptor beta chains sequenced from one sample in a study of vaccination effects on CD4 cells after COVID-19. Antigens of these TCRs are unknown. Assay used: immunoSEQ multiplex PCR; TCRdb lists only in-frame clones, some missing. The sample lists under 35,000 clones; 70% to 85% were seen once. Having been cultured for around ten days, the cells underwent CD4+ T cell isolation. Participants received two doses of either the BNT162b2 or mRNA-1273 vaccine. The sequenced sample was CD4+ T cells from PBMCs cultured without peptide, obtained after COVID-19 vaccination. These receptors were collected from a human donor who received a COVID-19 vaccine.

This chain uses TRBV28 with TRBJ1-5; possibly TRBD1 for D (5 bases). CDR1 is MDHEN, CDR2 SYDVKM, per germline. The CDR3 contains 14 residues. V lost 6 bases, J lost 4 bases, and 13 bases lay in between. The DNA of the CDR3 is TGTGCCAGCAGAAGGGGCGCCGGGAATCAGCCCCAGCATTTT. It codes for CASRRGAGNQPQHF.

The V gene is TRBV10-1, the J gene TRBJ1-5, with unresolved D. The V gene's germline CDR1 is WNHNN and CDR2 SYGVQD (reference sequence). Trimming shortened V by 2 bases and J by 6 bases, and 8 bases separated the two germline ends. The CDR3 runs to 13 residues. For the CDR3, the DNA is TGCGCCAGCAGTGAGACGGATAGTCAGCCCCAGCATTTT. Translation: CASSETDSQPQHF.

The V and J genes are TRBV7-2 and TRBJ1-2; possible D gene TRBD1, 5 bases. CDR1 is SGHTA and CDR2 is FQGNSA in the germline V gene. The V gene lost 0 bases and the J gene lost 4 bases, with 15 bases spanning the gap. The CDR3 sequence is 16 residues long. CDR3 residues: CASSLASVGLSYGYTF. CDR3 in DNA: TGTGCCAGCAGCTTAGCCTCGGTGGGGCTCTCCTATGGCTACACCTTC. Complete variable domain (other parts from reference TRBV7-2 and TRBJ1-2): GAGVSQSPSNKVTEKGKDVELRCDPISGHTALYWYRQSLGQGLEFLIYFQGNSAPDKSGLPSDRFSAERTGGSVSTLTIQRTQQEDSAVYLCASSLASVGLSYGYTFGSGTRLTVV.

The rearrangement links TRBV5-1 to TRBJ2-3; maybe TRBD2 (6 bases). Trimming stripped 4 bases from V and 8 bases from J, with 14 bases between. This CDR3 is built from 13 residues. In germline, CDR1 is SGHRS, CDR2 YFSETQ. The CDR3: CASSAGPQATQYF. In DNA form, the CDR3 reads TGCGCCAGCAGCGCGGGGCCCCAAGCTACGCAGTATTTT.

V gene TRBV29-1 combines with J gene TRBJ1-1; unclear D gene. The CDR3 has 13 residues. V lost 8 bases and J 1 base, leaving 14 bases between the germline ends. Germline V CDR1 and CDR2: SQVTM, ANQGSEA. The CDR3 loop is CSHLARPNTEAFF. Here the CDR3 DNA reads TGCAGCCACCTAGCCCGCCCGAACACTGAAGCTTTCTTT.

V gene TRBV5-4 combines with J gene TRBJ2-3, with 10 bases lining up with TRBD2. Germline V lookup: CDR1 SGHNT, CDR2 YYREEE (reference sequence). V shed 0 bases and J 3 bases; nucleotides not matched to a gene: 4. The CDR3 sequence is 16 residues long. CDR3 DNA sequence: TGTGCCAGCAGCTTGGGGGCTAGCGGGGGAACAGATACGCAGTATTTT. Protein sequence: CASSLGASGGTDTQYF.

This sequence joins TRBV18 and TRBJ1-5, with 7 bases matching TRBD1. The V segment lost 3 bases and the J segment 1 base; nucleotides outside the gene matches: 24. The CDR3 is made up of 22 amino acids. Per germline, CDR1 KGHSH and CDR2 LQKENI. This CDR3 reads CASSPRPPGTDNFLGSNQPQHF. The CDR3 DNA reads as TGTGCCAGCTCACCCAGGCCGCCCGGGACAGATAATTTCTTGGGCAGCAATCAGCCCCAGCATTTT.

The chain is built from TRBV5-5 and TRBJ1-1; TRBD1 is a possible D gene (5 bases). The CDR3 covers 14 residues. CDR1 and CDR2 from the germline V gene are SGHKS and YYEKEE (reference sequence). Trimming left V 4 bases short and J 4 bases short, with 14 bases between. In DNA form, the CDR3 reads TGTGCCAGCAGCCATGTCGGAGGGACCACTGAAGCTTTCTTT. Translated: CASSHVGGTTEAFF.

This sequence joins TRBV2 and TRBJ2-7; weak D call: TRBD1 (5 bases). Germline lookup yields CDR1 SNHLY and CDR2 FYNNEI. Trimming shortened V by 9 bases and J by 1 base, and 13 bases separated the two germline ends. This CDR3 is built from 13 residues. CDR3: CASSLDKSYEQYF. CDR3 DNA: TGTGCCAGTTCACTGGACAAGTCCTACGAGCAGTACTTC.

The genes are TRBV4-2 and TRBJ2-3; 11 bases map to TRBD2. The CDR3 covers 21 residues. The V gene's germline CDR1 is LGHNA and CDR2 YNFKEQ. The V segment lost 0 bases and the J segment 0 bases; nucleotides outside the gene matches: 14. CDR3 protein: CASSQDSPSGGNILSTDTQYF. CDR3 coding DNA: TGTGCCAGCAGCCAAGATAGCCCTAGCGGGGGGAACATCCTCAGCACAGATACGCAGTATTTT.

The genes are TRBV5-5 and TRBJ1-2; D gene unclear. This CDR3 comprises 15 residues. Germline V CDR1 and CDR2: SGHKS, YYEKEE (reference sequence). V was clipped by 0 bases and J by 3 bases, with 12 bases between them. The CDR3 nucleotides read TGTGCCAGCAGCTTGGGGGCCCGAGGAGACTATGGCTACACCTTC. It encodes CASSLGARGDYGYTF. Full variable domain (outside the CDR3, taken from reference TRBV5-5 and TRBJ1-2): DAGVTQSPTHLIKTRGQQVTLRCSPISGHKSVSWYQQVLGQGPQFIFQYYEKEERGRGNFPDRFSARQFPNYSSELNVNALLLGDSALYLCASSLGARGDYGYTFGSGTRLTVV.

This clone has only one observation. The rearrangement uses TRBV5-1 and TRBJ1-1; TRBD1 agrees at 7 bases. The CDR3 extends over 17 amino acids. Germline-derived CDR1 and CDR2 are SGHRS and YFSETQ. V was pared by 0 bases and J by 0 bases, with 8 bases of the junction left unmatched. The CDR3 spells CASSLAVGQRLNTEAFF. The CDR3 DNA reads as TGCGCCAGCAGCTTGGCGGTGGGACAGCGATTGAACACTGAAGCTTTCTTT.

The V gene is TRBV24-1, the J gene TRBJ2-3; TRBD1 or TRBD2 may be the D gene (5 bases each). The CDR3 is 16 residues long. Trimming cost V 3 bases and J 5 bases, with 17 bases left between them. Germline loops: CDR1 KGHDR, CDR2 SFDVKD. CDR3 sequence: CATSDPYRGAGDTQYF. CDR3 sequence (DNA): TGTGCCACCAGTGATCCCTATCGAGGGGCCGGAGATACGCAGTATTTT.

This sequence joins TRBV6-1 and TRBJ1-6, with D hard to call. This CDR3 comprises 16 residues. Germline values: CDR1 MNHNS, CDR2 SASEGT. V was trimmed by 4 bases and J by 5 bases, leaving 15 bases between them. The CDR3 sequence is CASSGPYSRDNSPLHF. CDR3 bases: TGTGCCAGCAGTGGACCCTACTCAAGGGATAATTCACCCCTCCACTTT.

The CDR3 spells CASSQDAGFGQPQHF. The CDR3 nucleotides are TGTGCCAGCAGCCAAGATGCCGGGTTTGGTCAGCCCCAGCATTTT. This chain links TRBV3-1 (or the pseudogene TRBV3-2) with TRBJ1-5; D is ambiguous. This CDR3 has 15 amino acids. CDR1 LGHDT and CDR2 YNNKEL come from the germline V gene (reference sequence). V was shortened by 0 bases and J by 6 bases, with 12 bases between the two germline ends.

V usage is TRBV3-1 (or the pseudogene TRBV3-2) and J usage is TRBJ2-7, with D maybe TRBD1 (6 bases). Per the germline V gene, CDR1 is LGHDT and CDR2 is YNNKEL (reference sequence). Deletions cut 1 base from V and 1 base from J, with 23 bases between. The CDR3 is made up of 19 amino acids. CDR3 sequence (DNA): TGTGCCAGCAGCCAAGCCATTAAGCTTTTTCGGACAGCTTCCTACGAGCAGTACTTC. Its translation is CASSQAIKLFRTASYEQYF.

This sequence joins TRBV6-2 or TRBV6-3 and TRBJ1-2; no definite D call. V lost 5 bases to trimming and J lost 0 bases, with 13 bases between them. This CDR3 is 15 amino acids long. From germline, CDR1 is MNHEY and CDR2 SVGEGT. The DNA of the CDR3 is TGTGCCAGCAGTCAGACACCTACCTCTAACTATGGCTACACCTTC. Translating it yields CASSQTPTSNYGYTF.

V is TRBV30 and J is TRBJ1-1; D is undetermined. The CDR3 loop spans 14 amino acids. Trimming left V 4 bases short and J 5 bases short, with 17 bases between. Germline-derived CDR1 and CDR2 are GTSNPN and SVGIG (reference sequence). This chain's CDR3 is CAWKLGKGATEAFF. The CDR3 bases are TGTGCCTGGAAGCTCGGTAAGGGAGCGACTGAAGCTTTCTTT.

This clone appeared a single time. This CDR3 reads CASSSQLMNTEAFF. CDR3 nucleotides: TGTGCCAGTAGTAGTCAGCTAATGAACACTGAAGCTTTCTTT. The gene calls are TRBV19 and TRBJ1-1; D is undetermined. The CDR3 sequence is 14 residues long. V was shortened by 4 bases and J by 0 bases, with 9 bases between the two germline ends. From germline, CDR1 is LNHDA and CDR2 SQIVND (reference sequence).

V is TRBV15 and J is TRBJ2-7, with no clear D. This CDR3 contains 14 residues. Germline V gene lookup returns CDR1 LNHNV and CDR2 YYDKDF (reference sequence). V was clipped by 0 bases and J by 4 bases, with 10 bases between them. This CDR3 is CATSREIGRYEQYF. The CDR3, as DNA: TGTGCCACCAGCAGAGAGATTGGCAGATACGAGCAGTACTTC.

The chain couples TRBV19 to TRBJ2-6; D is undetermined. V was cut by 2 bases and J by 2 bases, with 4 bases left in between. CDR1 is LNHDA and CDR2 is SQIVND in the germline V gene (reference sequence). The CDR3 runs to 14 residues. CDR3 DNA sequence: TGTGCCAGTAGTATACGGGCTGGGGCCAACGTCCTGACTTTC. As protein: CASSIRAGANVLTF.

The chain combines TRBV5-5 with TRBJ1-2; D perhaps matches TRBD1 (5 bases). The CDR3 runs to 13 residues. The V end lost 3 bases, the J end lost 4 bases, and 10 bases lay between the germline ends. CDR1 and CDR2 (germline): SGHKS, YYEKEE (reference sequence). This CDR3 is CASSSSDIYGYTF. In DNA form, the CDR3 reads TGTGCCAGCAGCTCATCGGACATCTATGGCTACACCTTC.

The chain couples TRBV5-4 to TRBJ1-1; no reliable D call. Trimming left V 6 bases short and J 5 bases short, with 11 bases between. CDR3 size: 12 residues. Germline V CDR1 and CDR2: SGHNT, YYREEE (reference sequence). CDR3 nucleotide sequence: TGTGCCAGCATCGACGGAAATACTGAAGCTTTCTTT. Its translation is CASIDGNTEAFF.

The genes are TRBV5-1 and TRBJ2-2; the D call may be TRBD1 or TRBD2 (5 bases each). Germline V CDR1 and CDR2: SGHRS, YFSETQ. Trimming left V 6 bases short and J 6 bases short, with 18 bases between. This CDR3 region has 15 residues. DNA of the CDR3: TGCGCCAGCACCACGCAGGGAGTGGGCGCCGGGGAGCTGTTTTTT. Its translation: CASTTQGVGAGELFF.

The J gene is TRBJ2-1, the V gene TRBV7-3; a weak D match, TRBD2 (5 bases). The V gene's germline CDR1 is SGHTA and CDR2 FQGTGA. Between the trimmed V and J ends, which lost 5 bases and 5 bases, there was a span of 7 bases. The CDR3 sequence is 12 residues long. The CDR3 nucleotides are TGTGCCAGCAGCCTGAGGGACAATGAGCAGTTCTTC. Encoded protein: CASSLRDNEQFF.

The rearrangement uses TRBV20-1 and TRBJ2-1; tentatively, D is TRBD1 (5 bases). The CDR3 runs 13 residues. V lost 3 bases, J lost 12 bases, and 18 bases lay in between. Per the germline V gene, CDR1 is DFQATT and CDR2 is SNEGSKA (reference sequence). The CDR3 sequence: CSASLLQGGGQFF. CDR3 DNA sequence: TGCAGTGCTAGTCTGCTCCAGGGTGGCGGGCAGTTCTTC.

V is TRBV29-1 and J is TRBJ1-2, with unresolved D. Looked up from germline, CDR1 is SQVTM and CDR2 is ANQGSEA. The CDR3 runs to 12 residues. V was pared by 4 bases and J by 4 bases, with 10 bases between. The CDR3 DNA reads as TGCAGCGTTGTTATAGGTGGCTATGGCTACACCTTC. Residues: CSVVIGGYGYTF.

This clone was recorded a few times. The chain is built from TRBV2 and TRBJ1-6; D not resolved. There are 15 residues in the CDR3. Per the germline V gene, CDR1 is SNHLY and CDR2 is FYNNEI. With 4 bases removed from V and 2 bases from J, the gap between germline ends came to 9 bases. This CDR3 reads CASSATRAYNSPLHF. Here the CDR3 DNA reads TGTGCCAGCAGTGCGACACGGGCCTATAATTCACCCCTCCACTTT.

This sequence joins TRBV2 and TRBJ1-6; D may be TRBD1 (6 bases). V shed 6 bases and J shed 7 bases, with 13 bases lying between them. The germline V gene has CDR1 SNHLY and CDR2 FYNNEI. This CDR3 spans 14 amino acids. CDR3 sequence reads: CASSLGGGNSPLHF. The CDR3 region has the DNA TGTGCCAGCAGCCTGGGAGGGGGGAATTCACCCCTCCACTTT. Using reference TRBV2 and TRBJ1-6 for the parts outside the CDR3, the full variable domain is EPEVTQTPSHQVTQMGQEVILRCVPISNHLYFYWYRQILGQKVEFLVSFYNNEISEKSEIFDDQFSVERPDGSNFTLKIRSTKLEDSAMYFCASSLGGGNSPLHFGNGTRLTVT.

The chain couples TRBV9 to TRBJ1-6, with no clear D. CDR1 is SGDLS, CDR2 YYNGEE, per germline. The CDR3 has 14 residues. V lost 0 bases and J lost 7, with 8 bases in between. This chain's CDR3 is CASSVAFENSPLHF. DNA of the CDR3: TGTGCCAGCAGCGTAGCTTTTGAGAATTCACCCCTCCACTTT.

This clone came up once. The rearrangement links TRBV5-1 to TRBJ1-1; 7 positions match TRBD1. Germline trimming cut 3 bases from V and 0 bases from J; bases unmatched to any gene: 14. In germline, CDR1 is SGHRS, CDR2 YFSETQ. The CDR3 is made up of 18 amino acids. CDR3 nucleotides: TGCGCCAGCAGCTCCTCGACAGGGAGCCTCCTCCTGAACACTGAAGCTTTCTTT. Protein product: CASSSSTGSLLLNTEAFF.

This clone appeared once. The rearrangement links TRBV18 to TRBJ2-1; weak D call: TRBD1 (6 bases). With 1 base removed from V and 2 bases from J, the gap between germline ends came to 9 bases. The CDR3 extends over 15 amino acids. Germline V gene sequence: CDR1 KGHSH, CDR2 LQKENI. This chain's CDR3 is CASSPRGGPYNEQFF. DNA of the CDR3: TGTGCCAGCTCACCACGAGGGGGACCCTACAATGAGCAGTTCTTC.